Listed below are T cell receptor beta chains from one sample, sequenced in a study of monozygotic twins with inflammatory bowel disease. Following a re-call of the 5' RACE reads, TCRdb has one entry per CDR3 protein and lacks DNA. In total, the table holds roughly 90,000 distinct CDR3 sequences. Sequencing was carried out using blood. These receptors all come from a human donor with ulcerative colitis or Crohn's disease, or a healthy co-twin of an affected twin (not recorded which). The CDR3 runs from the conserved cysteine through the conserved F or W.

j_call cdr3_length v_call cdr3_aa
TRBJ1-1 14 TRBV3-1 CASSSDRGYTEAFF
TRBJ2-7 16 TRBV5-6 CASSLSSLSHYYEQYF
TRBJ2-3 15 TRBV7-8 CASSLVGSPTDTQYF
TRBJ2-1 16 TRBV14 CASSQVKGSPFNEQFF
TRBJ1-1 15 TRBV5-1 CASSLVGLRRAEAFF
TRBJ1-5 15 TRBV5-1 CASSRTGGGNQPQHF
TRBJ2-5 15 TRBV11-2 CASSPHGQGEETQYF
TRBJ2-3 14 TRBV12-3/TRBV12-4 CASSPQTDTDTQYF
TRBJ2-7 14 TRBV6-6 CASSYSTGVYEQYF
TRBJ1-3 15 TRBV20-1 CSAEGGAFSGNTIYF
TRBJ2-1 14 TRBV5-4 CAAGGGHPTNEQFF
TRBJ1-2 16 TRBV10-3 CAISESLQISNYGYTF
TRBJ2-1 16 TRBV5-1 CASSPTLPGSYNEQFF
TRBJ2-2 16 TRBV18 CASSLLSGTNGGELFF
TRBJ1-1 13 TRBV10-3 CAISASTGGEAFF
TRBJ2-5 17 TRBV14 CASSQATMRGGAETQYF